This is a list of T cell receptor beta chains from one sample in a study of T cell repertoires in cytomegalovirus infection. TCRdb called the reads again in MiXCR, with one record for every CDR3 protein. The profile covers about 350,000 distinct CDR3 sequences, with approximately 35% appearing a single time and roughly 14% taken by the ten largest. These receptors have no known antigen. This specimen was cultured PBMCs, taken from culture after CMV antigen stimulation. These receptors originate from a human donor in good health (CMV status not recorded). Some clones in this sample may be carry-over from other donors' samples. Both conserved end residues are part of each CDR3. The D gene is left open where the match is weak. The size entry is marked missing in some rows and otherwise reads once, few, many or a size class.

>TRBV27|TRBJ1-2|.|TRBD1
CASRTTGVYYGYTF
TGTGCCAGCAGGACGACAGGGGTGTACTATGGCTACACCTTC
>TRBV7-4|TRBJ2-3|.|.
CASSQYGGTDTQYF
TGTGCCAGCAGCCAGTATGGGGGCACAGATACGCAGTATTTT
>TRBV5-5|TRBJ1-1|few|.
CASSPGRHSMNTEAFF
TGTGCCAGCAGCCCTGGGCGTCACAGTATGAACACTGAAGCTTTCTTT
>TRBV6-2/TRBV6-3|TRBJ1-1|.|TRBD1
CASSTRTGGLANTEAFF
TGTGCCAGCAGTACGAGGACAGGGGGTCTCGCTAACACTGAAGCTTTCTTT
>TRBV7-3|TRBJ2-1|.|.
CASSNILGNEQFF
TGTGCCAGCAGTAACATCCTGGGGAATGAGCAGTTCTTC
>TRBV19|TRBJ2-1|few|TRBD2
CASSTALAGNNEQFF
TGTGCCAGTAGTACGGCTCTAGCGGGAAACAATGAGCAGTTCTTC
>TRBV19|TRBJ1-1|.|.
CASRGARNTEAFF
TGTGCCAGTAGAGGGGCAAGGAACACTGAAGCTTTCTTT
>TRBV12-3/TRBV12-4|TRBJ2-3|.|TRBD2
CASSDRAGPSTDTQYF
TGTGCCAGCAGCGATCGAGCGGGACCTAGCACAGATACGCAGTATTTT
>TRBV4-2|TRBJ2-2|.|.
CASSQEIWENTGELFF
TGTGCCAGCAGCCAGGAGATTTGGGAGAACACCGGGGAGCTGTTTTTT
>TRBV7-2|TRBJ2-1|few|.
CASTSIYNEQFF
TGTGCCAGCACCTCAATTTACAATGAGCAGTTCTTC
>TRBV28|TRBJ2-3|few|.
CASSLGGVNTDTQYF
TGTGCCAGCAGTTTGGGCGGAGTCAACACAGATACGCAGTATTTT
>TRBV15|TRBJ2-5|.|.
CATSPRRGSQETQYF
TGTGCCACCAGCCCGCGAAGGGGGAGCCAAGAGACCCAGTACTTC
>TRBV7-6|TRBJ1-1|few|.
CASSPIDTGNTEAFF
TGTGCCAGCAGCCCGATCGACACAGGGAACACTGAAGCTTTCTTT
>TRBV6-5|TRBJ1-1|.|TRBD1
CASSYGTGYRGTEAFF
TGTGCCAGCAGTTACGGGACAGGGTATAGGGGCACTGAAGCTTTCTTT
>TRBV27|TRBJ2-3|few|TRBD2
CASSLLPAGDGTDTQYF
TGTGCCAGCAGTTTACTTCCAGCGGGAGACGGCACAGATACGCAGTATTTT
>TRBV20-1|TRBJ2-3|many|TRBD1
CSAERQGATDTQYF
TGCAGTGCGGAGAGACAGGGGGCTACAGATACGCAGTATTTT
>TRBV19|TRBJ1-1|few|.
CASSDRYTEAFF
TGTGCCAGTAGTGACCGGTACACTGAAGCTTTCTTT
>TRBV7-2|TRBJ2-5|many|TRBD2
CASSTRTSGSGQETQYF
TGTGCCAGCAGCACCCGGACTAGCGGGAGTGGGCAAGAGACCCAGTACTTC
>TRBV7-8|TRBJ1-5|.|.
CASSFSVRQGSNQPQHF
TGTGCCAGCAGCTTTTCTGTTCGGCAAGGGAGCAATCAGCCCCAGCATTTT
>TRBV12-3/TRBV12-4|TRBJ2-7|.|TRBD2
CASSFGFKGLAGNYEQYF
TGTGCCAGCAGTTTCGGGTTCAAAGGACTAGCGGGAAACTACGAGCAGTACTTC
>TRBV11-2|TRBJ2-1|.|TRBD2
CASSSLAGGTYNEQFF
TGTGCCAGCAGCTCGCTAGCGGGAGGAACTTACAATGAGCAGTTCTTC
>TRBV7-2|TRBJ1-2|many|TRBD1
CASSSRDRDYGYTF
TGTGCCAGCAGCAGCCGGGACAGGGATTATGGCTACACCTTC
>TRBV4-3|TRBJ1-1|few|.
CASSQGIGEMNTEAFF
TGCGCCAGCAGCCAAGGGATCGGGGAGATGAACACTGAAGCTTTCTTT
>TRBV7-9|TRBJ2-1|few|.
CASSSRDTDPKLYNEQFF
TGTGCCAGCAGCTCCCGGGACACGGACCCAAAATTATACAATGAGCAGTTCTTC
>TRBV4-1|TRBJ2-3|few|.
CASSRLGPDTQYF
TGCGCCAGCAGCCGCCTAGGGCCAGATACGCAGTATTTT
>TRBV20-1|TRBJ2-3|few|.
CSARGAGNTQYF
TGCAGTGCTAGGGGGGCCGGGAATACGCAGTATTTT
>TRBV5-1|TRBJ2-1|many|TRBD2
CASSLVAGTYNEQFF
TGCGCCAGCAGCTTGGTAGCGGGGACCTACAATGAGCAGTTCTTC
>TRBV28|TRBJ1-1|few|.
CASSTPGPVGTEAFF
TGTGCCAGCAGTACCCCAGGGCCCGTGGGCACTGAAGCTTTCTTT
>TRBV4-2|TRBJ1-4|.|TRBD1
CASSQDGQGNEKLFF
TGTGCCAGCAGCCAAGATGGACAGGGGAATGAAAAACTGTTTTTT
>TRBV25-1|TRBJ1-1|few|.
CASIASSSTEAFF
TGTGCCAGCATTGCGTCGAGTTCCACTGAAGCTTTCTTT
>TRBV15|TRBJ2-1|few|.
CATSRVWANNEQFF
TGTGCCACCAGCAGAGTATGGGCTAACAATGAGCAGTTCTTC
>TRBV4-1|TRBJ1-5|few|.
CASSQGQEMNQPQHF
TGCGCCAGCAGCCAAGGACAGGAGATGAATCAGCCCCAGCATTTT
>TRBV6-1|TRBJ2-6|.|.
CASSATDTAGANVLTF
TGTGCCAGCAGTGCCACCGACACGGCTGGGGCCAACGTCCTGACTTTC
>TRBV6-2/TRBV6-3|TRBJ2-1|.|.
CASSYSRRDLRWIEQFF
TGTGCCAGCAGTTACTCGAGGCGGGACCTCCGGTGGATTGAGCAGTTCTTC
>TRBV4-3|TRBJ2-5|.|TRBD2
CASSQDRLAGILETQYF
TGCGCCAGCAGCCAAGATCGCCTAGCGGGGATATTAGAGACCCAGTACTTC
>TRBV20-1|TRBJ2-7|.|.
CSAPGSPYEQYF
TGCAGTGCCCCAGGTAGCCCCTACGAGCAGTACTTC
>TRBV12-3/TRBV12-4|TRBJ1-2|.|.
CASNDGGGYSF
TGTGCCAGCAACGATGGGGGTGGCTACAGCTTC
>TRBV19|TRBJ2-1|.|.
CASSIDLVHSYNEQFF
TGTGCCAGTAGTATCGACCTAGTCCACTCCTACAATGAGCAGTTCTTC
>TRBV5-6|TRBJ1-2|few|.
CASSLRGSGIYGYTF
TGTGCCAGCAGCTTGAGAGGCAGTGGGATTTATGGCTACACCTTC
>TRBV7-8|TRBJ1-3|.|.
CASSLRARGASGNTIYF
TGTGCCAGCAGCTTAAGGGCCCGGGGGGCCTCTGGAAACACCATATATTTT
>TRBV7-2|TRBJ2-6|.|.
CASSFSGKGANVLTF
TGTGCCAGCAGCTTCTCGGGAAAAGGGGCCAACGTCCTGACTTTC
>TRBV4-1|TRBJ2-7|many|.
CASSQSVSAGLAYEQYF
TGCGCCAGCAGCCAATCGGTATCGGCAGGGCTAGCCTACGAGCAGTACTTC
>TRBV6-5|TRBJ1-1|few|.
CASSYSFRGPEAFF
TGTGCCAGCAGTTACTCTTTCAGAGGACCTGAAGCTTTCTTT
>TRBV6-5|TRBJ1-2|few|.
CASSYSPGRFYGYTF
TGTGCCAGCAGTTACTCTCCAGGCCGATTCTATGGCTACACCTTC
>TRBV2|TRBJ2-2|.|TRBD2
CASSVSLAGGHANTGELFF
TGTGCCAGCAGTGTTAGCCTAGCGGGAGGCCACGCGAACACCGGGGAGCTGTTTTTT
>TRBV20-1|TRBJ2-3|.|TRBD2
CSARVASGSGTDTQYF
TGCAGTGCTAGAGTCGCTAGCGGGAGTGGCACAGATACGCAGTATTTT
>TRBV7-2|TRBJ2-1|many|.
CASSLSETRYNEQFF
TGTGCCAGCAGCTTATCCGAGACTCGATACAATGAGCAGTTCTTC
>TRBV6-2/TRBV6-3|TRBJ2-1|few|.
CASTLGGQISYNEQFF
TGTGCCAGCACCCTGGGGGGACAAATCTCCTACAATGAGCAGTTCTTC
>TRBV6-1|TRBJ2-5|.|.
CASRGIGVQETQYF
TGTGCCAGCAGGGGCATAGGGGTCCAAGAGACCCAGTACTTC
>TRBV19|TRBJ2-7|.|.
CASSHTGAHEQYF
TGTGCCAGTAGTCATACGGGGGCCCACGAGCAGTACTTC
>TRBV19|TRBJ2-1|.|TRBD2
CASSTEGLAGPRDEQFF
TGTGCCAGTAGTACGGAGGGACTAGCGGGACCCCGGGATGAGCAGTTCTTC
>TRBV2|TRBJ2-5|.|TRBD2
CASRSLLGLADQETQYF
TGTGCCAGCAGGAGTCTATTGGGACTAGCGGACCAAGAGACCCAGTACTTC
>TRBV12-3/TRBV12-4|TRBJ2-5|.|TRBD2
CASSLNSGRIPTQETQYF
TGTGCCAGCAGTTTAAATAGCGGGAGGATCCCCACCCAAGAGACCCAGTACTTC
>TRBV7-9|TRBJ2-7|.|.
CASSLGTLHYEQYF
TGTGCCAGCAGCTTGGGGACACTTCACTACGAGCAGTACTTC
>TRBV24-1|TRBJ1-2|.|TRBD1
CATSDTGQGYGYTF
TGTGCCACCAGTGATACGGGACAGGGCTATGGCTACACCTTC